This entry concerns a single T cell receptor beta chain. TCRdb's table, derived via immunoSEQ multiplex PCR, lists solely in-frame clones and lacks some. Found here are 25,000 to 35,000 clones, around 89% of them singletons; the top ten hold roughly 5.4%. This specimen comes from a study of regulatory and conventional T cells in RAG deficiency. V was shortened by 5 bases and J by 3 bases, with 17 bases between the two germline ends. In germline, CDR1 is SEHNR, CDR2 FQNEAQ (reference sequence). This CDR3 region has 15 residues. This sample was shared with a second study, whose subject was regulatory T cells. From that second work: Amplification used 52 TRBV primers and 13 TRBJ primers.

This chain joins TRBV7-9 and TRBJ2-7; TRBD2 might be the D (5 bases). The sample was CD8+ T cells sorted from blood. The sequence derives from a human donor in good health. This chain's CDR3 is CASSPTDREYYEQYF. In DNA, the CDR3 is TGTGCCAGCAGCCCTACTGATAGGGAGTACTACGAGCAGTACTTC.